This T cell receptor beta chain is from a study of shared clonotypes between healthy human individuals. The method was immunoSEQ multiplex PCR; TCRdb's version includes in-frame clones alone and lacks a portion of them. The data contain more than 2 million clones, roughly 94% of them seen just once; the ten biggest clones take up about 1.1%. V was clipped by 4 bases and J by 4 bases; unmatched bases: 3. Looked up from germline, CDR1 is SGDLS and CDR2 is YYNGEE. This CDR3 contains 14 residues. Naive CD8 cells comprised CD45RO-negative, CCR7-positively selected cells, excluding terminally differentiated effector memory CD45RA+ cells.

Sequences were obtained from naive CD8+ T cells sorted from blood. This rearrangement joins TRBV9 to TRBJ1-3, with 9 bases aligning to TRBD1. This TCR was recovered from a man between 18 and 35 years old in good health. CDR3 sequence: CASSHGTGGNTIYF. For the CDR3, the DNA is TGTGCCAGCAGCCATGGGACAGGGGGAAACACCATATATTTT. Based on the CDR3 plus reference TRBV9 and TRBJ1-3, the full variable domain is DSGVTQTPKHLITATGQRVTLRCSPRSGDLSVYWYQQSLDQGLQFLIQYYNGEERAKGNILERFSAQQFPDLHSELNLSSLELGDSALYFCASSHGTGGNTIYFGEGSWLTVV.